The T cell receptor beta chain under discussion was sequenced for a study of CD4+ T cells in melanoma. Here immunoSEQ multiplex PCR was the method, and the copy in TCRdb shows in-frame clones only, minus some. The table shows fewer than 11,000 clones, with approximately 67% occurring only once. The sequence came from a human donor with melanoma. The sequenced material came from cells from a culture (not recorded whether cultured in vitro).

The CDR3 reads CATEVGQSYNEQFF. The CDR3 DNA reads TGTGCCACGGAGGTAGGACAGTCCTACAATGAGCAGTTCTTC. The rearrangement joins TRBV6-1 to TRBJ2-1, with D perhaps TRBD1 (6 bases). This CDR3 has 14 residues. V was clipped by 10 bases and J by 1 base, with 14 bases between them. Per the germline V gene, CDR1 is MNHNS and CDR2 is SASEGT.